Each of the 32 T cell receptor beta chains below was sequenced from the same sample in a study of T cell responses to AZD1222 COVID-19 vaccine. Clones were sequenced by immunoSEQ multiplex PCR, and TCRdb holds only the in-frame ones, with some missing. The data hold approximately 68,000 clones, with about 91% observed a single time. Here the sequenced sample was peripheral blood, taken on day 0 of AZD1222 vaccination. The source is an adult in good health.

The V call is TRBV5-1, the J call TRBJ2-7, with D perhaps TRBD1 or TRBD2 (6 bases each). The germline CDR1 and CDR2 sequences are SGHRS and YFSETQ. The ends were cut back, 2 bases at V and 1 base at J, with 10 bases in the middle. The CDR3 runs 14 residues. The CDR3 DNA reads TGCGCCAGCAGCTTAAGGGGGGTTTCCTACGAGCAGTACTTC. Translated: CASSLRGVSYEQYF.

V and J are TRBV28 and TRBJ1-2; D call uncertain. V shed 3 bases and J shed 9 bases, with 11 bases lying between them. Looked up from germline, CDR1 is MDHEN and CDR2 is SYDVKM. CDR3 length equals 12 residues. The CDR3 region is CASSFGRVSYTF. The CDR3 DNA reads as TGTGCCAGCAGTTTTGGGAGAGTGAGCTACACCTTC.

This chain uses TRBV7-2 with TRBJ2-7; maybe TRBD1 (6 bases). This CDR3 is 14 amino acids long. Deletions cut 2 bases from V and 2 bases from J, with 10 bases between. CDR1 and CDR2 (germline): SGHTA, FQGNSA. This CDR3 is CASSLLQGTYEQYF. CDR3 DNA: TGTGCCAGCAGCTTACTACAGGGCACCTACGAGCAGTACTTC.

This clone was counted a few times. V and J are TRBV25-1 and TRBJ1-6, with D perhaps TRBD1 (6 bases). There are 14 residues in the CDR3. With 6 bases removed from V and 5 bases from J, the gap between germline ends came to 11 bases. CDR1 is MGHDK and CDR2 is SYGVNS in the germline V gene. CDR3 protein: CASRQGGDNSPLHF. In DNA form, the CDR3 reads TGTGCCAGCAGACAGGGAGGGGATAATTCACCCCTCCACTTT.

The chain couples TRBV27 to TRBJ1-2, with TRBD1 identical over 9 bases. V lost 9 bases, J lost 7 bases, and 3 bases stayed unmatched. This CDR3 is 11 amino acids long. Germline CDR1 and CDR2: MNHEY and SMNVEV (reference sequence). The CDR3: CASTGGLGYTF. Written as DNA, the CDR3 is TGTGCCAGTACAGGGGGCCTTGGCTACACCTTC.

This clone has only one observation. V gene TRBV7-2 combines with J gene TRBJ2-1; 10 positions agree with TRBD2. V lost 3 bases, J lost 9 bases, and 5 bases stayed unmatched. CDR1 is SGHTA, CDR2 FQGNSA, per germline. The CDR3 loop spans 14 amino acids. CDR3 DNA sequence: TGTGCCAGCAGCTTGGAACTAGCGGGATTTGAGCAGTTCTTC. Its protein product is CASSLELAGFEQFF. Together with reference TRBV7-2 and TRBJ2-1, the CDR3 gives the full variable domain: GAGVSQSPSNKVTEKGKDVELRCDPISGHTALYWYRQSLGQGLEFLIYFQGNSAPDKSGLPSDRFSAERTGGSVSTLTIQRTQQEDSAVYLCASSLELAGFEQFFGPGTRLTVL.

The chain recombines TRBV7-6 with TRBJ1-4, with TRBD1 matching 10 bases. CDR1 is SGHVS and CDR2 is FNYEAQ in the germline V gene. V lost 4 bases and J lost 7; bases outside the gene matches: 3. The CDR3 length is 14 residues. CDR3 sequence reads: CASSWDRGGEKLFF. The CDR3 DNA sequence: TGTGCCAGCAGCTGGGACAGGGGAGGTGAAAAACTGTTTTTT.

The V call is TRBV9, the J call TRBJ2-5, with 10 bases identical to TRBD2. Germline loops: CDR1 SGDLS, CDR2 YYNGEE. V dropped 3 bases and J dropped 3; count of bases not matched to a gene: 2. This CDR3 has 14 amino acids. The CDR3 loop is CASSAGLAEETQYF. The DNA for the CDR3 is TGTGCCAGCAGCGCTGGACTAGCGGAAGAGACCCAGTACTTC.

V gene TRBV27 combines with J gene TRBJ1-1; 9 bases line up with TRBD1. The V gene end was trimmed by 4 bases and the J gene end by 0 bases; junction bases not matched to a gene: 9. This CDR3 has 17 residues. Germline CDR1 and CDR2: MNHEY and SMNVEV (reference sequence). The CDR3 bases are TGTGCCAGCAGTTCTGGACAGGGGCCGGGTATGAACACTGAAGCTTTCTTT. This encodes CASSSGQGPGMNTEAFF.

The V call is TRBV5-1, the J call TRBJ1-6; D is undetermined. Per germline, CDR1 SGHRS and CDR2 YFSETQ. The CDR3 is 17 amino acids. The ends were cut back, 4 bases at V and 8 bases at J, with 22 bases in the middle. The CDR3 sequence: CASSLRPGRKVDSPLHF. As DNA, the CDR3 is TGCGCCAGCAGCCTCCGCCCCGGACGAAAGGTCGATTCACCCCTCCACTTT.

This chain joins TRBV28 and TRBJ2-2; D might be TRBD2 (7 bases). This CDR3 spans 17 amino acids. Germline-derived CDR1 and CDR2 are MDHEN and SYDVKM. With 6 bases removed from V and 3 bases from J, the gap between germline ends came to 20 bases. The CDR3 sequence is CASSHFGLGGHTGELFF. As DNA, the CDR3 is TGTGCCAGCAGCCACTTCGGACTAGGGGGACACACCGGGGAGCTGTTTTTT. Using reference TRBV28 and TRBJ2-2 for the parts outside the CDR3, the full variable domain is DVKVTQSSRYLVKRTGEKVFLECVQDMDHENMFWYRQDPGLGLRLIYFSYDVKMKEKGDIPEGYSVSREKKERFSLILESASTNQTSMYLCASSHFGLGGHTGELFFGEGSRLTVL.

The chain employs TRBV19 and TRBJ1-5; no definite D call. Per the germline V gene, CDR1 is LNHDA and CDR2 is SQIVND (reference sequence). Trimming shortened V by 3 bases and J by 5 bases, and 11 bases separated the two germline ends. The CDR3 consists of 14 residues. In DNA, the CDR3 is TGTGCCAGTAGTATGGAAGGCGGAGATCAGCCCCAGCATTTT. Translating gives CASSMEGGDQPQHF.

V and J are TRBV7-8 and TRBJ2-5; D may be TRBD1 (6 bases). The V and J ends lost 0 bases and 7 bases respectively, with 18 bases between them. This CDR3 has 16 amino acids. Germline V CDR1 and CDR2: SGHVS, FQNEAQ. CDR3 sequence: CASSLARAGARGTQYF. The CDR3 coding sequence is TGTGCCAGCAGCTTAGCGCGGGCAGGGGCGAGGGGGACCCAGTACTTC.

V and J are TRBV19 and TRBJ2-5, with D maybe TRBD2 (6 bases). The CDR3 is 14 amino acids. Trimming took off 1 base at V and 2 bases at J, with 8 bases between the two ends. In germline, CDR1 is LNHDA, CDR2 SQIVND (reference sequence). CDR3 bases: TGTGCCAGTAGTATAGGGGACTGGCAAGAGACCCAGTACTTC. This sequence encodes CASSIGDWQETQYF.

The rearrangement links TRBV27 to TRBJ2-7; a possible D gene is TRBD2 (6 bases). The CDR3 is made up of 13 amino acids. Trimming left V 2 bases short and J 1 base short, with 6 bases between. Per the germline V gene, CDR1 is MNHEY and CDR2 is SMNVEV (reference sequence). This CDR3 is CASSLGTSYEQYF. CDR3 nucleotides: TGTGCCAGCAGTTTAGGGACTTCCTACGAGCAGTACTTC.

CDR3 DNA: TGTGCCAGCAGTTTCACGGGGGTTGGATACGATGAGCAGTTCTTC. This codes for CASSFTGVGYDEQFF. The chain uses TRBV27 and TRBJ2-1; D may be TRBD2 (6 bases). Trimming shortened V by 3 bases and J by 8 bases, and 17 bases separated the two germline ends. The germline CDR1 and CDR2 sequences are MNHEY and SMNVEV (reference sequence). This CDR3 comprises 15 residues.

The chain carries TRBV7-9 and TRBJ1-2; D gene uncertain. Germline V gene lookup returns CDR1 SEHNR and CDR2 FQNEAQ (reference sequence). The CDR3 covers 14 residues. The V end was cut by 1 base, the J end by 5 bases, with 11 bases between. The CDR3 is CASSLDRTDYGYTF. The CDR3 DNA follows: TGTGCCAGCAGCTTAGACCGGACGGATTATGGCTACACCTTC. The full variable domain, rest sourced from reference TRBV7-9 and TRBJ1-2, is DTGVSQNPRHKITKRGQNVTFRCDPISEHNRLYWYRQTLGQGPEFLTYFQNEAQLEKSRLLSDRFSAERPKGSFSTLEIQRTEQGDSAMYLCASSLDRTDYGYTFGSGTRLTVV.

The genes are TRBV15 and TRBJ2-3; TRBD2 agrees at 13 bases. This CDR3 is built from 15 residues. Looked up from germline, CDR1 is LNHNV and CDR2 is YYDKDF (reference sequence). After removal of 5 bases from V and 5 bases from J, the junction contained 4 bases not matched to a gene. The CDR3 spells CATSQLAGGRDTQYF. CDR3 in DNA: TGTGCCACCAGCCAACTAGCGGGAGGGCGAGATACGCAGTATTTT.

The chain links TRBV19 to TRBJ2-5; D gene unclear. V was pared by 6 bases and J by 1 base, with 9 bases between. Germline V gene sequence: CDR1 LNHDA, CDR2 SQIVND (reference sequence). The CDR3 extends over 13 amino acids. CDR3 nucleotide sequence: TGTGCCAGTAGGGCAGTCCTCCAAGAGACCCAGTACTTC. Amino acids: CASRAVLQETQYF.

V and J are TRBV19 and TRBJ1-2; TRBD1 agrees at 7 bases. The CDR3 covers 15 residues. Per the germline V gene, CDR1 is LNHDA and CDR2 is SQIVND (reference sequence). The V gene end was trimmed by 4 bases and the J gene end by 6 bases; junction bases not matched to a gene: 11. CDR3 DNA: TGTGCCAGTAGTACAAGACAGGGAACGGGGGATGGCTACACCTTC. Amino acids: CASSTRQGTGDGYTF.

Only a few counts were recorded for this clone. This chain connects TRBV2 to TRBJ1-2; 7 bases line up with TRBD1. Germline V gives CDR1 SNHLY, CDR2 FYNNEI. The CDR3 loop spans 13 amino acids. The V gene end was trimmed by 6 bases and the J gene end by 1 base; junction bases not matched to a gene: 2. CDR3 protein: CASSRDSNYGYTF. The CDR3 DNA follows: TGTGCCAGCAGCCGGGACAGTAACTATGGCTACACCTTC.

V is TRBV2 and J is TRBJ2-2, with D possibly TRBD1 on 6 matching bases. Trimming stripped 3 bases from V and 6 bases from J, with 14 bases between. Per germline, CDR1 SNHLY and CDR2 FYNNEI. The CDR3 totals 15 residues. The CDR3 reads CASSETTGSPGELFF. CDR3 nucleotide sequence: TGTGCCAGCAGTGAGACCACAGGGTCCCCCGGGGAGCTGTTTTTT. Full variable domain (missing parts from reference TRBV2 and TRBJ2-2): EPEVTQTPSHQVTQMGQEVILRCVPISNHLYFYWYRQILGQKVEFLVSFYNNEISEKSEIFDDQFSVERPDGSNFTLKIRSTKLEDSAMYFCASSETTGSPGELFFGEGSRLTVL.

The CDR3 DNA reads TGTGCCAGTAGTTCGGGGCATCTCAGACGGGAGGGAAGTAATGAGCAGTTCTTC. It specifies CASSSGHLRREGSNEQFF. V usage is TRBV19 and J usage is TRBJ2-1, with 8 bases aligning to TRBD2. This CDR3 is 18 amino acids long. In germline, CDR1 is LNHDA, CDR2 SQIVND (reference sequence). Trimming took 5 bases from V and 7 from J; bases not matched to a gene: 19. Drawing the rest from reference TRBV19 and TRBJ2-1, the complete variable domain is DGGITQSPKYLFRKEGQNVTLSCEQNLNHDAMYWYRQDPGQGLRLIYYSQIVNDFQKGDIAEGYSVSREKKESFPLTVTSAQKNPTAFYLCASSSGHLRREGSNEQFFGPGTRLTVL.

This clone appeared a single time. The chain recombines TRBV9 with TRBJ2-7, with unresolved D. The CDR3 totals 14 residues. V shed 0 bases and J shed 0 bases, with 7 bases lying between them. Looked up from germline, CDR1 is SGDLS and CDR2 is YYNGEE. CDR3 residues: CASSVGGNSYEQYF. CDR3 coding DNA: TGTGCCAGCAGCGTAGGTGGTAACTCCTACGAGCAGTACTTC.

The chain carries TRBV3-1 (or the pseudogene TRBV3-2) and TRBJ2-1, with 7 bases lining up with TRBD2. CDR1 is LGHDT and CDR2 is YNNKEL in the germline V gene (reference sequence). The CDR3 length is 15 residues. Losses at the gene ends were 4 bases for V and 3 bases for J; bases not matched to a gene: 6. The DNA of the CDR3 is TGTGCCAGCAGCCCCAGCGGGGCCCTCTACAATGAGCAGTTCTTC. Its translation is CASSPSGALYNEQFF.

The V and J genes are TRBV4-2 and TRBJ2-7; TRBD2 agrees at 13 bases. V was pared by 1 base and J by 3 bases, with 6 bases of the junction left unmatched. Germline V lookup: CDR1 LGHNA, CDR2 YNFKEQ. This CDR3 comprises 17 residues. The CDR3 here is CASSQGLAGGSNYEQYF. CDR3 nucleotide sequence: TGTGCCAGCAGCCAAGGACTAGCGGGGGGTTCTAACTACGAGCAGTACTTC.

CDR3 DNA: TGTGCCAGCAGTATGACAGCGAATAGCAATCAGCCCCAGCATTTT. Encoded protein: CASSMTANSNQPQHF. This sequence joins TRBV6-2 or TRBV6-3 and TRBJ1-5; weak D call: TRBD1 (5 bases). The CDR3 consists of 15 residues. Deletions cut 5 bases from V and 0 bases from J, with 11 bases between. CDR1 and CDR2 (germline): MNHEY, SVGEGT.

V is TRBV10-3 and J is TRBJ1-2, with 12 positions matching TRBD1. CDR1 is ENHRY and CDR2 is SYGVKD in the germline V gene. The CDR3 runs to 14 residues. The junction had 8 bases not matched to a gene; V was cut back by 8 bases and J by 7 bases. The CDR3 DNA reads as TGTGCCATCGGGGACAGGGGGCAGGGAAGTGGCTACACCTTC. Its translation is CAIGDRGQGSGYTF.

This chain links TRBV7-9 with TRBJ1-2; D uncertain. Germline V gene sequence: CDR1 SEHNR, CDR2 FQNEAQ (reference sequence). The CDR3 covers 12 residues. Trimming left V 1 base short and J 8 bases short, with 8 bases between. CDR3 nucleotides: TGTGCCAGCAGCTTAGAAAATACGGGCTACACCTTC. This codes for CASSLENTGYTF.

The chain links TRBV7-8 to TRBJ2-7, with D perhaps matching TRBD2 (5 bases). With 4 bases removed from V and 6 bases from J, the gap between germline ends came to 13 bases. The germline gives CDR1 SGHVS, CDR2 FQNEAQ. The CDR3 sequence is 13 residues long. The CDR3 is CASSSLGFGEQYF. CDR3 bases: TGTGCCAGCAGCTCACTAGGGTTCGGCGAGCAGTACTTC.

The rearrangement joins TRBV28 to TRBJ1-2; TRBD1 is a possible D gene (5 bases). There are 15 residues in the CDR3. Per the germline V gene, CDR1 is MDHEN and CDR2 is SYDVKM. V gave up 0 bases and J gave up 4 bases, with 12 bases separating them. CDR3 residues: CASSLWQGELYGYTF. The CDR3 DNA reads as TGTGCCAGCAGTTTATGGCAGGGCGAACTCTATGGCTACACCTTC.

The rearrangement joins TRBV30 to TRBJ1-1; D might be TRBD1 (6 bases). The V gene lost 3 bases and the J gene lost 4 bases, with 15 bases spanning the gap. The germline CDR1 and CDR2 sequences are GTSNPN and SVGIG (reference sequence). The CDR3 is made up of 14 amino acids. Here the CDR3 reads CAWSQQGYGTEAFF. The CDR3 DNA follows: TGTGCCTGGAGCCAACAGGGTTACGGCACTGAAGCTTTCTTT.